The 2 T cell receptor beta chains given below trace back to one sample, sequenced in a study of T cell responses to AZD1222 COVID-19 vaccine. Libraries were prepared by immunoSEQ multiplex PCR; TCRdb keeps only in-frame clonotypes and omits some of them. The sample contains 250,000 to 300,000 clones, approximately 94% of which appear only once. Sequenced here: peripheral blood, sampled 28 days after the second AZD1222 dose. The receptors originated from an adult who received the AZD1222 COVID-19 vaccine.

This rearrangement joins TRBV5-1 to TRBJ1-4, with 7 bases lining up with TRBD1. Unmatched junction bases numbered 13, after V lost 4 bases and J lost 7 bases. Germline CDR1 and CDR2: SGHRS and YFSETQ. CDR3 size: 16 residues. CDR3 loop: CASSPGPGQRFEKLFF. The DNA for the CDR3 is TGCGCCAGCAGCCCGGGCCCGGGACAGCGTTTTGAAAAACTGTTTTTT.

The chain combines TRBV7-2 with TRBJ2-7; no clear D. This CDR3 has 13 amino acids. Germline lookup yields CDR1 SGHTA and CDR2 FQGNSA. V was trimmed by 4 bases and J by 2 bases, leaving 9 bases between them. The CDR3 nucleotides are TGTGCCAGCAGCTCCCAGATACCCTACGAGCAGTACTTC. Encoded protein: CASSSQIPYEQYF.